The clone carrying this T cell receptor beta chain has more than one count but fewer than ten. Its specificity is not known. A single record per CDR3 protein comes from TCRdb applying MiXCR to the 5' RACE reads. Among 350,000 to 500,000 distinct CDR3 sequences listed, more than 20% were seen once. This specimen belongs to a study of T-cell memory formation after mild COVID-19. Study-level background: Across donors, TCR clusters were largely donor specific. Study results and limitations: Some clones that responded turned up in pre-infection memory, which suggests that cross-reactive memory joined in.

Input material: PBMCs or a T cell subset sorted from them (not recorded which). The source of this sequence is an adult woman who had mild COVID-19 (a few samples of this study predate the infection). Cell type and time point are not known.

CDR3 sequence reads: CSAPTGVNTEAFF. The CDR3 DNA is TGCAGTGCTCCGACAGGGGTGAACACTGAAGCTTTCTTT. The chain links TRBV20-1 to TRBJ1-1; TRBD1 matches at 8 bases. J was trimmed by 0 bases and V by 5 bases; bases with no gene match: 2. The CDR3 has 13 amino acids. Germline V gene lookup returns CDR1 DFQATT and CDR2 SNEGSKA (reference sequence).